The rows below give T cell receptor beta chains drawn from one sample of a study of blood T cell repertoires in COVID-19. Method: immunoSEQ multiplex PCR; TCRdb's copy keeps in-frame clones and lacks some. Counted here are 100,000 or so clones, 92% occurring once; the ten biggest clones make up approximately 5.1%. Specimen: peripheral blood. These receptors were taken from a man aged 65 to 79 with acute or convalescent COVID-19. The CDR3 runs from the conserved cysteine through the conserved F or W. The D gene is left open where the match is weak. Clone sizes are given selectively: once, few, many, or a class where the clone is expanded.

TRBJ1-5	-	TRBV25-1	-	TGTGCCAGCAGTGAAGGCGGCGGTCAGCCCCAGCATTTT	CASSEGGGQPQHF
TRBJ2-7	TRBD1	TRBV10-3	once	TGTGCCATCAGTTCGACCGGGACAGGCCACGAGCAGTACTTC	CAISSTGTGHEQYF
TRBJ2-3	TRBD2	TRBV4-1	-	TGCGCCAGCAGCCAAGAAGCGGGGTCTAGCACAGATACGCAGTATTTT	CASSQEAGSSTDTQYF
TRBJ1-4	-	TRBV2	-	TGTGCCAGCAGTGGCAGGACAGCAGGTTATGAAAAACTGTTTTTT	CASSGRTAGYEKLFF
TRBJ1-4	TRBD1	TRBV27	-	TGTGCCAGCAGTCCCCGGGACAGTCAGTCTGAAAAACTGTTTTTT	CASSPRDSQSEKLFF
TRBJ2-5	TRBD2	TRBV28	-	TGTGCCAGCAGTTTTTGGACTAGCGGGAGAGGGACCCAGTACTTC	CASSFWTSGRGTQYF
TRBJ2-7	TRBD1	TRBV13	-	TGTGCCAGCAGCATCCCCGGGACAGTCTCCTACGAGCAGTACTTC	CASSIPGTVSYEQYF
TRBJ2-7	-	TRBV18	-	TGTGCCAGCTCACCACCGGCCACGACCTACGAGCAGTACTTC	CASSPPATTYEQYF
TRBJ2-2	TRBD1	TRBV18	once	TGTGCCAGCTCACCCCAGACAGGGGCGAACACCGGGGAGCTGTTTTTT	CASSPQTGANTGELFF
TRBJ1-1	TRBD1	TRBV4-1	-	TGCGCCAGCAGCCAAGATCCAGGGGGTGGAGACGGCACTGAAGCTTTCTTT	CASSQDPGGGDGTEAFF
TRBJ1-1	-	TRBV7-6	-	TGTGCCAGCAGCTTAGGGAGAGAAGCTTTCTTT	CASSLGREAFF
TRBJ1-1	-	TRBV5-6	-	TGTGCCAGCAGCGCTAGGTACACTGAAGCTTTCTTT	CASSARYTEAFF
TRBJ1-3	-	TRBV6-5	-	TGTGCCAGCAGTTCAGGGGTCGAAGGAAACACCATATATTTT	CASSSGVEGNTIYF
TRBJ1-2	-	TRBV14	-	TGTGCCAGCAGCCAAACTGCTTTAGTAGGGGATGGCTACACCTTC	CASSQTALVGDGYTF
TRBJ2-2	TRBD2	TRBV18	-	TGTGCCAGCTCACCGTCGCTAGCGGGGGTTACCGGGGAGCTGTTTTTT	CASSPSLAGVTGELFF
TRBJ2-3	-	TRBV6-5	once	TGTGCCAGCACTGGTAACGGGGGGCCACGAGCGCAGTATTTT	CASTGNGGPRAQYF
TRBJ1-5	-	TRBV30	-	TGTGCCTGGAGTGTTCTGGGCCGCCAGCCCCAGCATTTT	CAWSVLGRQPQHF
TRBJ1-1	-	TRBV18	-	TGTGCCAGCTCACCTACAGGGACATCGACTGAAGCTTTCTTT	CASSPTGTSTEAFF
TRBJ1-2	TRBD1	TRBV19	-	TGTGCCAGTAGCCGGACAGGGGACTTTGGCTACACCTTC	CASSRTGDFGYTF
TRBJ1-5	-	TRBV7-2	-	TGTGCCAGCAGCTCCCCTACAGGGATGGGTCAGCCCCAGCATTTT	CASSSPTGMGQPQHF
TRBJ1-3	TRBD1	TRBV18	-	TGTGCCAGCTCATCACAGGGGGCTGGGCCATTGTTT	CASSSQGAGPLF
TRBJ2-1	TRBD2	TRBV11-3	-	TGTGCCAGCAGCCTTAGGATACTAGCGGACACGTACAATGAGCAGTTCTTC	CASSLRILADTYNEQFF
TRBJ1-1	TRBD1	TRBV15	-	TGTGCCACCAGCTCATGGACAGGGGGCGCAGCTTTCTTT	CATSSWTGGAAFF
TRBJ2-7	-	TRBV10-3	-	TGTGCCATCAGTGTGGGAGGCTCGGAACCGCAGTACTTC	CAISVGGSEPQYF
TRBJ1-5	TRBD1	TRBV30	-	TGTGCCTGCCAGGGGGCGAGCAATCAGCCCCAGCATTTT	CACQGASNQPQHF
TRBJ1-5	-	TRBV7-8	few	TGTGCCAGCAGCTCCTTCGGAGGGTCTGATCCGGTTCGCAATCAGCCCCAGCATTTT	CASSSFGGSDPVRNQPQHF
TRBJ2-2	TRBD2	TRBV5-6	-	TGTGCCAGCAGCTTGGCGAAACTAGCGGGGGCCGTCACCGGGGAGCTGTTTTTT	CASSLAKLAGAVTGELFF
TRBJ2-6	-	TRBV7-8	-	TGTGCCAGCAGCTTAGACCTGGGACACTCTGGGGCCAACGTCCTGACTTTC	CASSLDLGHSGANVLTF
TRBJ1-6	TRBD1	TRBV10-3	-	TGTGCCATCAGTGAAGGCAACAGGGGGAATTCACCCCTCCACTTT	CAISEGNRGNSPLHF
TRBJ2-7	TRBD2	TRBV5-4	-	TGTGCCAGCAGCACCCCCGTAGGCGCGGGAGTCTACGAGCAGTACTTC	CASSTPVGAGVYEQYF
TRBJ1-3	-	TRBV7-2	-	TGTGCCAGCAGCCCAAACAGGGTCTCTGGAAACACCATATATTTT	CASSPNRVSGNTIYF
TRBJ1-4	-	TRBV7-2	few	TGTGCCAGCAGCTTTGGCTGGGGACTGGGTAATGAAAAACTGTTTTTT	CASSFGWGLGNEKLFF
TRBJ1-2	TRBD1	TRBV7-9	-	TGTGCCAGCAGCCTGGGACAGGGGGCAGGTGGCTACACCTTC	CASSLGQGAGGYTF
TRBJ1-5	-	TRBV2	-	TGTGCCAGCAGTGCGGGGGAGGATCAGCCCCAGCATTTT	CASSAGEDQPQHF
TRBJ1-1	TRBD1	TRBV28	-	TGTGCCAGCAAGGGACAGGTGAACACTGAAGCTTTCTTT	CASKGQVNTEAFF
TRBJ1-5	-	TRBV3-1/TRBV3-2	once	TGTGCCAGCAGCCAGGGGCCCAACAATCAGCCCCAGCATTTT	CASSQGPNNQPQHF
TRBJ2-2	TRBD2	TRBV24-1	-	TGTGCCACCAGTGACCTGGGACTAGGTTCCGGGGAGCTGTTTTTT	CATSDLGLGSGELFF
TRBJ2-1	TRBD2	TRBV7-2	-	TGTGCCAGCAGCCTTAGCGGGTCTCCCTCAGATGAGCAGTTCTTC	CASSLSGSPSDEQFF
TRBJ2-7	TRBD2	TRBV19	-	TGTGCCAGTAGTTCTCCGGGACTAGCCGTTTGGGAGCAGTACTTC	CASSSPGLAVWEQYF
TRBJ1-1	-	TRBV7-2	-	TGTGCCAGCAGCTTAGTGGGAGGGGTGAGCGGAGCTTTCTTT	CASSLVGGVSGAFF
TRBJ1-2	-	TRBV28	-	TGTGCCAGCAGTTTCTCGGGGGGGGCTAACTATGGCTACACCTTC	CASSFSGGANYGYTF
TRBJ1-4	-	TRBV28	-	TGTGCCAGCAGTTCACCCGGACAGAGTAATGAAAAACTGTTTTTT	CASSSPGQSNEKLFF
TRBJ2-1	TRBD2	TRBV9	-	TGTGCCAGCAGCGTAACAAGCGGGAGTATCCCCTACAATGAGCAGTTCTTC	CASSVTSGSIPYNEQFF
TRBJ2-4	-	TRBV18	once	TGTGCCATCCCACAAAAGGGGGGGACCAAAAACATTCAGTACTTC	CAIPQKGGTKNIQYF
TRBJ1-1	-	TRBV4-1	-	TGCGCCAGCAGCCTGCGGGGGACCTTGAACACTGAAGCTTTCTTT	CASSLRGTLNTEAFF
TRBJ1-1	TRBD1	TRBV12-5	-	TGTGCTAGTGGTTTGGTACTTGACAGGGGGCCTGTTGCTTTCTTT	CASGLVLDRGPVAFF
TRBJ1-2	-	TRBV5-1	-	TGCGCCAGCAGCTTGGGCTTCAGGGGCGCCTATGGCTACACCTTC	CASSLGFRGAYGYTF
TRBJ2-7	-	TRBV6-5	once	TGTGCCAGCAGGCGGGGTAGCCTCTCCTACGAGCAGTACTTC	CASRRGSLSYEQYF
TRBJ1-6	-	TRBV6-4	-	TGTGCCAGCAGTGACGGATCTGGGGGGGCCCTCCACTTT	CASSDGSGGALHF
TRBJ1-4	TRBD1	TRBV7-8	-	TGTGCCAGCAGCTTAGATGGGACAGCTAGGGAAAAACTGTTTTTT	CASSLDGTAREKLFF
TRBJ1-6	TRBD1	TRBV30	once	TGTGCCTGGGATCCGGACAGGAGCTCCTATAATTCACCCCTCCACTTT	CAWDPDRSSYNSPLHF
TRBJ2-7	TRBD2	TRBV10-2	-	TGCGCCAGCCTGGGTCCTAGCGGGAACTACGAGCAGTACTTC	CASLGPSGNYEQYF
TRBJ2-3	TRBD2	TRBV9	-	TGTGCCAGCAGCGCCGACATAGCGGGAAGGAAGGCAGATACGCAGTATTTT	CASSADIAGRKADTQYF
TRBJ2-5	-	TRBV12-3/TRBV12-4	-	TGTGCCAGCAGTTTAGCACTCCAAGAGACCCAGTACTTC	CASSLALQETQYF
TRBJ1-1	-	TRBV12-3/TRBV12-4	-	TGTGCCAGCAGTTTCTCGCAGAATGAAGCTTTCTTT	CASSFSQNEAFF